The 6 T cell receptor beta chains presented below share a single source sample, sequenced in a study of T cell responses to AZD1222 COVID-19 vaccine. Using immunoSEQ multiplex PCR, the repertoire was profiled, and TCRdb retains in-frame clones only, with some absent. Seen here are 160,000 or so clones, just over 90% observed once, and the top ten hold approximately 1.8%. The sample here was peripheral blood, taken on day 0 of AZD1222 vaccination. The receptors were sampled from an adult in good health.

This rearrangement joins TRBV6-5 to TRBJ2-2, with TRBD1 matching over 7 bases. The length of the CDR3 is 15 residues. Per the germline V gene, CDR1 is MNHEY and CDR2 is SVGAGI. V shed 6 bases and J 7 bases; nucleotides not matched to a gene: 11. The CDR3 protein is CASRETGKVIGELFF. CDR3 in DNA: TGTGCCAGCAGGGAGACAGGGAAGGTCATCGGGGAGCTGTTTTTT.

The chain carries TRBV10-3 and TRBJ1-3, with D unresolved. The V gene's germline CDR1 is ENHRY and CDR2 SYGVKD. The CDR3 spans 12 residues. V was cut by 3 bases and J by 4 bases, with 4 bases left in between. CDR3 residues: CAISDTGNTIYF. The DNA of the CDR3 is TGTGCCATCAGTGATACAGGAAACACCATATATTTT.

The rearrangement joins TRBV5-1 to TRBJ1-1; TRBD1 matches at 10 bases. Germline CDR1 and CDR2: SGHRS and YFSETQ. CDR3 size: 18 residues. Germline trimming cut 4 bases from V and 0 bases from J; bases unmatched to any gene: 12. The CDR3 nucleotides read TGCGCCAGCAGCCCCCGTTGGGACAGGGGACCCCTGAACACTGAAGCTTTCTTT. Protein product: CASSPRWDRGPLNTEAFF.

V gene TRBV29-1 combines with J gene TRBJ2-7; 9 nucleotides match TRBD1. The V segment lost 7 bases and the J segment 1 base; nucleotides outside the gene matches: 2. Germline CDR1 reads SQVTM; CDR2 reads ANQGSEA. The CDR3 consists of 12 residues. CDR3 sequence reads: CSAGQGSYEQYF. The CDR3 nucleotides are TGCAGCGCCGGACAGGGGTCCTACGAGCAGTACTTC.

This chain joins TRBV19 and TRBJ1-5; D gene uncertain. Germline lookup yields CDR1 LNHDA and CDR2 SQIVND (reference sequence). V was clipped by 3 bases and J by 5 bases, with 5 bases between them. This CDR3 region has 12 residues. The CDR3 spells CASSMEHQPQHF. The CDR3 coding sequence is TGTGCCAGTAGTATGGAACATCAGCCCCAGCATTTT.

The V call is TRBV28, the J call TRBJ1-1; D call uncertain. There are 13 residues in the CDR3. CDR1 and CDR2 from the germline V gene are MDHEN and SYDVKM. V dropped 3 bases and J dropped 2 bases, with 7 bases sitting between them. CDR3 bases: TGTGCCAGCAGTTTTAAACCCAACACTGAAGCTTTCTTT. Amino acid sequence: CASSFKPNTEAFF.